This T cell receptor (beta chain) was captured in a study of blood T cells in healthy people across ages. Each sample used at least 6 million PBMCs. Per sample, extraction of total RNA gave at least 6 micrograms in every case. V shed 11 bases, J shed 9 bases, and the junction held 6 bases outside the gene matches. Germline-derived CDR1 and CDR2 are SEHNR and FQNEAQ (reference sequence). This CDR3 is 12 amino acids long. The second PCR ran about 6 to 12 cycles with a sample-barcoded 5' primer and J-beta primers. Via MiXCR, TCRdb re-called the 5' RACE reads, giving one row per CDR3 protein. Of 1,100,000 or so distinct CDR3 sequences in the sample, around 43% were seen once.

Source material: blood. The TCR comes from a woman aged 60-75 years in good health. This chain uses TRBV7-9 with TRBJ2-1; 11 nucleotides agree with TRBD2. The CDR3 coding sequence is TGTGCCGCGACTAGCGGGAACTTTGAGCAGTTCTTC. It codes for CAATSGNFEQFF.